The clone carrying this TCR beta chain appeared a single time. No antigen is known for it. The data were obtained in a study of cytomegalovirus exposure and HLA in healthy donors. Study in general: A subsequent analysis stated that the approximately 110 validation repertoires were run on the same platform as the approximately 710 first-cohort repertoires.

Overall study findings and caveats: Within the roughly 120 validation repertoires, first-cohort TCR clusters tended to co-occur, according to a later analysis. A list of about 160 TCR beta chains associated with cytomegalovirus was given.

Profiled with immunoSEQ multiplex PCR; TCRdb holds only in-frame clones, not every one. The sample has 150,000 to 250,000 clones, roughly 82% seen once. Trimming took off 7 bases at V and 9 bases at J, with 13 bases between the two ends. Per germline, CDR1 SNHLY and CDR2 FYNNEI. The CDR3 runs 12 residues. The origin of this receptor is a woman in her 30s in good health and CMV-seropositive. What was sequenced was PBMCs. The chain carries TRBV2 and TRBJ2-1; perhaps TRBD2 as D (5 bases). CDR3 region: CASTASGSEQFF. The DNA for the CDR3 is TGTGCCAGCACGGCATCGGGGAGTGAGCAGTTCTTC.